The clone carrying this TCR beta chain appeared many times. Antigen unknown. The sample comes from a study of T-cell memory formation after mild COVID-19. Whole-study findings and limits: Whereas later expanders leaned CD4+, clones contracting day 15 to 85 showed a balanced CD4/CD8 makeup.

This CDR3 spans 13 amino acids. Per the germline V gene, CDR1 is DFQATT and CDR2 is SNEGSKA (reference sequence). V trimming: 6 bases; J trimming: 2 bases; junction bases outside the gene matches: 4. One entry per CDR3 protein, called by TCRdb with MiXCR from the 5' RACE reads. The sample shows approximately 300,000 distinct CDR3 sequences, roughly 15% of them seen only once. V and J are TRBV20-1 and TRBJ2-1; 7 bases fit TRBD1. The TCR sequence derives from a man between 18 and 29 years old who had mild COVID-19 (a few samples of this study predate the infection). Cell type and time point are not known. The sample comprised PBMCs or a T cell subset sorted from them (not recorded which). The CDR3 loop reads CSAEGQTYNEQFF. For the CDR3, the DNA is TGCAGTGCCGAGGGACAGACCTACAATGAGCAGTTCTTC.